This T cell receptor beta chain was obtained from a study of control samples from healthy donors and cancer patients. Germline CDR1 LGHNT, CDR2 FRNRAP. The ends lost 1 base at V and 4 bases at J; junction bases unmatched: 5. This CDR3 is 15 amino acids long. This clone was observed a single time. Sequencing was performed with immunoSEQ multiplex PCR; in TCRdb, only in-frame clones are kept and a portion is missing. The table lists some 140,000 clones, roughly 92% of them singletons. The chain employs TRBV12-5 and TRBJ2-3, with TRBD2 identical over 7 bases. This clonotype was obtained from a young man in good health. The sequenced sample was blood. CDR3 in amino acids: CASGLGGSSADTQYF. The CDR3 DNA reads TGTGCTAGTGGTTTGGGCGGGAGCTCGGCAGATACGCAGTATTTT.